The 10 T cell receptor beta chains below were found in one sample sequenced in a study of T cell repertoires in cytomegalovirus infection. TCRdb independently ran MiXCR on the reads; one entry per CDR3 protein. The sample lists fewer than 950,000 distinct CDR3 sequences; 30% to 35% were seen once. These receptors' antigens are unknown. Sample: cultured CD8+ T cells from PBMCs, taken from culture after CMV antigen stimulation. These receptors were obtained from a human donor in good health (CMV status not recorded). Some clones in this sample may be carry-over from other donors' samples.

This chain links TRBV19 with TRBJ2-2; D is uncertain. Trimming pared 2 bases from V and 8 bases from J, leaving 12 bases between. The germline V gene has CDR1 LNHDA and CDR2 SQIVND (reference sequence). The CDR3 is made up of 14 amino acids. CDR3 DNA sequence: TGTGCCAGTAGTATAAGTCTGGGGTCAGGGGAGCTGTTTTTT. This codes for CASSISLGSGELFF.

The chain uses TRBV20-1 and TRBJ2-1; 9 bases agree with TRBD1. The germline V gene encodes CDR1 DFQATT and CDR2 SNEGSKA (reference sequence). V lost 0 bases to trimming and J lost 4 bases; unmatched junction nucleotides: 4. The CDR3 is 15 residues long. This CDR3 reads CSAREQGAYYNEQFF. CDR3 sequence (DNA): TGCAGTGCTAGAGAACAGGGGGCGTATTACAATGAGCAGTTCTTC.

CDR3 in DNA: TGTGCCAGCCCCCCCGGGGATCAGCCCCAGCATTTT. Amino acid sequence: CASPPGDQPQHF. The chain joins TRBV12-3 or TRBV12-4 to TRBJ1-5; D uncertain. V was shortened by 8 bases and J by 5 bases, with 10 bases between the two germline ends. This CDR3 has 12 amino acids.

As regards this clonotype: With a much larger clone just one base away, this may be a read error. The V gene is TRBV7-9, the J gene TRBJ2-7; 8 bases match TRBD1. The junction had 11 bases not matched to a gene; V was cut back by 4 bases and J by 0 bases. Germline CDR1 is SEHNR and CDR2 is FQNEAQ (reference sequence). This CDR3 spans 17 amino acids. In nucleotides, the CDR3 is TGTGCCAGCAGCTCCATAGGTTGGACAGGGAGCTCCTACGAGCAGTACTTC. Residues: CASSSIGWTGSSYEQYF.

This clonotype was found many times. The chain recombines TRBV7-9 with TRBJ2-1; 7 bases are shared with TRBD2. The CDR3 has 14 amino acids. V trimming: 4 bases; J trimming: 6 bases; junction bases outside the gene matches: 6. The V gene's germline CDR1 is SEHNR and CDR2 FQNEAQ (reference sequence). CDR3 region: CASSSSGEGNEQFF. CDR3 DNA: TGTGCCAGCAGCTCGAGCGGGGAGGGCAATGAGCAGTTCTTC.

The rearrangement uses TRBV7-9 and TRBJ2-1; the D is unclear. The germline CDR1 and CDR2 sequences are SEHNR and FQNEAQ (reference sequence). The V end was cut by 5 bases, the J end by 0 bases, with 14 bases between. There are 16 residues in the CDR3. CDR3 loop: CASSTFDQISYNEQFF. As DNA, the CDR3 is TGTGCCAGCAGCACCTTCGACCAGATCTCCTACAATGAGCAGTTCTTC.

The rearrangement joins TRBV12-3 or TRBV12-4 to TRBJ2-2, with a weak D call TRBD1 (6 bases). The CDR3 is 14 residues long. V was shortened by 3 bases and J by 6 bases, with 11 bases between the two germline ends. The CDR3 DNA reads TGTGCCAGCAGTTTTGATCAGGGGTCCGGGGAGCTGTTTTTT. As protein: CASSFDQGSGELFF.

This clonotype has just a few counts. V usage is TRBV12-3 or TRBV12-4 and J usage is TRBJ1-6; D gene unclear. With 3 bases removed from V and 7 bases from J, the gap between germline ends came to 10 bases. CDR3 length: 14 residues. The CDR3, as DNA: TGTGCCAGCAGTTTGGGCAGTATCAATTCACCCCTCCACTTT. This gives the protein CASSLGSINSPLHF.

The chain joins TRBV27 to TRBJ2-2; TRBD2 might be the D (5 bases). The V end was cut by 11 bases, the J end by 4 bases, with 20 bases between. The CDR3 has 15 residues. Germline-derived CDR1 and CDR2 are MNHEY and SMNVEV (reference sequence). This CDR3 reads CAGGRPWSGTGELFF. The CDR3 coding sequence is TGTGCCGGTGGTAGACCCTGGAGCGGCACCGGGGAGCTGTTTTTT.

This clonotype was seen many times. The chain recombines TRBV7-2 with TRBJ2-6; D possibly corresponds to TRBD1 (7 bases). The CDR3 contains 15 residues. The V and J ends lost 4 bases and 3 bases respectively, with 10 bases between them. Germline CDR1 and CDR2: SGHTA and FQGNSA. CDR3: CASSYQGGGANVLTF. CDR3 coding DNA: TGTGCCAGCAGCTACCAGGGGGGTGGGGCCAACGTCCTGACTTTC.